What follows are 21 T cell receptor beta chains derived from one specimen sequenced in a study of blood T cell repertoires in COVID-19. Assay used: immunoSEQ multiplex PCR; TCRdb lists only in-frame clones, some missing. Counted here are about 200,000 clones, less than 95% occurring once; the ten biggest clones make up 0.76%. The sequencing input was peripheral blood. These receptors were collected from a man aged 25-45 years with COVID-19, enrolled during active disease.

The chain is built from TRBV19 and TRBJ1-4; D is unresolved. CDR1 is LNHDA and CDR2 is SQIVND in the germline V gene (reference sequence). CDR3 size: 14 residues. Trimming removed 5 bases from V and 0 bases from J, with 7 bases in between. DNA for the CDR3: TGTGCCAGTAGTCCAACTGCAACTAATGAAAAACTGTTTTTT. Amino acids: CASSPTATNEKLFF.

This chain uses TRBV5-6 with TRBJ1-1, with D tentatively TRBD1 (6 bases). This CDR3 is built from 13 residues. Trimming took 7 bases from V and 1 from J, leaving 11 bases between them. CDR1 is SGHDT, CDR2 YYEEEE, per germline. CDR3 region: CASLMDRNTEAFF. CDR3 coding DNA: TGTGCCAGCTTGATGGACAGGAACACTGAAGCTTTCTTT.

The V call is TRBV7-9, the J call TRBJ2-2; D perhaps matches TRBD1 (6 bases). Germline CDR1 and CDR2: SEHNR and FQNEAQ (reference sequence). V lost 7 bases and J 5 bases, leaving 14 bases between the germline ends. CDR3 length equals 14 residues. In DNA, the CDR3 is TGTGCCAGCAACTTTAAACAGGGTACCGGGGAGCTGTTTTTT. It codes for CASNFKQGTGELFF.

The CDR3 loop reads CASSPAGRQPQHF. The CDR3 DNA reads as TGTGCCAGCAGCCCGGCGGGACGGCAGCCCCAGCATTTT. The gene calls are TRBV7-9 and TRBJ1-5, with D perhaps matching TRBD1 (5 bases). This CDR3 has 13 residues. Germline CDR1 reads SEHNR; CDR2 reads FQNEAQ (reference sequence). Trimming shortened V by 5 bases and J by 7 bases, and 12 bases separated the two germline ends.

The chain joins TRBV5-1 to TRBJ2-5, with 10 bases that match TRBD2. The J segment lost 4 bases and the V segment lost 2 bases, leaving 11 bases of the junction unmatched. From germline, CDR1 is SGHRS and CDR2 YFSETQ. The length of the CDR3 is 17 residues. The DNA for the CDR3 is TGCGCCAGCAGCTTAGGGCTAGCGGGGGTACGATTAGAGACCCAGTACTTC. Protein: CASSLGLAGVRLETQYF.

The chain has TRBV21-1 and TRBJ1-4; the table calls TRBD1, which could not be checked here. TRBV21-1 is recorded as a pseudogene. The CDR3 has 19 residues. CDR3 DNA: TGTGCCAGCAGCAAAATGAAAGTCCTCCGACAGGGAGGATCAGAAAAACTGTTTTTT. Its protein product is CASSKMKVLRQGGSEKLFF.

This sequence joins TRBV11-2 and TRBJ2-5; 7 nucleotides match TRBD1. CDR1 and CDR2 (germline): SGHAT, FQNNGV. Trimming cost V 5 bases and J 4 bases; bases outside gene matches: 13. This CDR3 has 16 residues. CDR3 in amino acids: CASSPATQGVSETQYF. The CDR3 region has the DNA TGTGCCAGCAGCCCAGCTACCCAGGGGGTATCAGAGACCCAGTACTTC.

Only a few counts were recorded for this clone. V and J are TRBV7-6 and TRBJ1-6, with TRBD1 matching 7 bases. Germline CDR1 is SGHVS and CDR2 is FNYEAQ. The CDR3 covers 17 residues. The V segment lost 5 bases and the J segment 7 bases; nucleotides outside the gene matches: 14. CDR3 sequence (DNA): TGTGCCAGCAGCCCAGCCCGGCGACAGGGCGGGAATTCACCCCTCCACTTT. Residues: CASSPARRQGGNSPLHF.

The CDR3 DNA follows: TGTGCCAGCAGTGGAGGGGGCCGGGGTAATGAAAAACTGTTTTTT. It is translated as CASSGGGRGNEKLFF. The rearrangement uses TRBV2 and TRBJ1-4; 7 bases align to TRBD1. Germline CDR1 SNHLY, CDR2 FYNNEI. The CDR3 totals 15 residues. J lost 4 bases, V lost 4 bases, and 6 bases had no gene match.

V is TRBV7-9 and J is TRBJ2-1; 7 nucleotides match TRBD1. With 5 bases clipped from V and 7 bases from J, the junction kept 8 bases outside the gene matches. The CDR3 consists of 14 residues. Germline-derived CDR1 and CDR2 are SEHNR and FQNEAQ (reference sequence). As DNA, the CDR3 is TGTGCCAGCAGCCCGAAGGGGGCGAGGAATGAGCAGTTCTTC. It yields the protein CASSPKGARNEQFF.

V usage is TRBV5-4 and J usage is TRBJ1-1; D not resolved. The CDR3 is 12 amino acids. Germline loops: CDR1 SGHNT, CDR2 YYREEE (reference sequence). Trimming stripped 0 bases from V and 10 bases from J, with 10 bases between. The CDR3 protein is CASSLGPSGAFF. DNA of the CDR3: TGTGCCAGCAGCTTGGGGCCGTCGGGAGCTTTCTTT.

V is TRBV28 and J is TRBJ1-6, with TRBD1 identical over 8 bases. Germline V gene sequence: CDR1 MDHEN, CDR2 SYDVKM. The CDR3 has 15 residues. V was pared by 5 bases and J by 9 bases, with 9 bases of the junction left unmatched. The CDR3 loop is CASSDRGGRGSPLHF. CDR3 in DNA: TGTGCCAGCAGTGACAGGGGCGGGAGAGGTTCACCCCTCCACTTT.

V gene TRBV19 combines with J gene TRBJ1-4; TRBD1 matches 7 bases. The CDR3 runs to 15 residues. The V and J ends lost 7 bases and 5 bases, in that order; junction bases with no gene match: 10. CDR1 is LNHDA and CDR2 is SQIVND in the germline V gene (reference sequence). The CDR3 here is CASTQGTAINEKLFF. For the CDR3, the DNA is TGTGCCAGTACCCAGGGGACAGCTATCAATGAAAAACTGTTTTTT. Together with reference TRBV19 and TRBJ1-4, the CDR3 gives the full variable domain: DGGITQSPKYLFRKEGQNVTLSCEQNLNHDAMYWYRQDPGQGLRLIYYSQIVNDFQKGDIAEGYSVSREKKESFPLTVTSAQKNPTAFYLCASTQGTAINEKLFFGSGTQLSVL.

The genes are TRBV2 and TRBJ1-4; TRBD1 agrees at 8 bases. This CDR3 spans 12 amino acids. Germline V CDR1 and CDR2: SNHLY, FYNNEI. V trimming: 5 bases; J trimming: 13 bases; junction bases outside the gene matches: 6. Here the CDR3 reads CASSLRDRGLFF. The CDR3 DNA sequence: TGTGCCAGCAGTTTACGCGACAGGGGACTGTTTTTT. Full variable domain (rest looked up from reference TRBV2 and TRBJ1-4): EPEVTQTPSHQVTQMGQEVILRCVPISNHLYFYWYRQILGQKVEFLVSFYNNEISEKSEIFDDQFSVERPDGSNFTLKIRSTKLEDSAMYFCASSLRDRGLFFGSGTQLSVL.

This clone was detected once. This chain links TRBV7-3 with TRBJ2-2, with 8 bases fitting TRBD1. V was clipped by 0 bases and J by 3 bases; unmatched bases: 9. This CDR3 spans 18 amino acids. CDR1 and CDR2 from the germline V gene are SGHTA and FQGTGA. CDR3 residues: CASSLTADRVRDTGELFF. The CDR3 DNA follows: TGTGCCAGCAGCTTAACCGCGGACAGGGTACGGGACACCGGGGAGCTGTTTTTT.

This clone was detected once. The chain links TRBV3-1 (or the pseudogene TRBV3-2) to TRBJ2-7; no clear D gene. CDR1 is LGHDT and CDR2 is YNNKEL in the germline V gene (reference sequence). The CDR3 sequence is 13 residues long. V lost 4 bases and J lost 3, with 10 bases in between. For the CDR3, the DNA is TGTGCCAGCAGCCCCGCGCGCCTCTACGAGCAGTACTTC. Protein product: CASSPARLYEQYF.

This chain links TRBV7-9 with TRBJ2-7, with 8 bases lining up with TRBD2. Germline CDR1 SEHNR, CDR2 FQNEAQ (reference sequence). This CDR3 comprises 15 residues. V was clipped by 2 bases and J by 6 bases; unmatched bases: 9. DNA for the CDR3: TGTGCCAGCAGCTTAAGCACGATCGCGGGGGGCGAGCAGTACTTC. This gives the protein CASSLSTIAGGEQYF.

The gene calls are TRBV1 and TRBJ1-5; the listed D gene, TRBD1, was not tested against the DNA. TRBV1 is given as a pseudogene. The CDR3 runs to 18 residues. CDR3: CTSSPKQGPALNNQPQHF. The CDR3 coding sequence is TGCACCAGCAGCCCAAAACAGGGGCCCGCCCTAAATAATCAGCCCCAGCATTTT.

This chain uses TRBV9 with TRBJ2-3, with 8 bases aligning to TRBD1. V trimming: 6 bases; J trimming: 8 bases; junction bases outside the gene matches: 8. Germline CDR1 is SGDLS and CDR2 is YYNGEE. This CDR3 contains 13 residues. CDR3 residues: CASNQQGEGTQYF. DNA for the CDR3: TGTGCCAGCAACCAACAGGGGGAAGGTACGCAGTATTTT.

V and J are TRBV9 and TRBJ2-1, with 13 bases aligning to TRBD2. CDR3 length: 15 residues. CDR1 and CDR2 from the germline V gene are SGDLS and YYNGEE. V lost 5 bases to trimming and J lost 7 bases; unmatched junction nucleotides: 6. The CDR3 sequence: CASSVTSGGANEQFF. CDR3 nucleotides: TGTGCCAGCAGTGTAACTAGCGGGGGGGCAAATGAGCAGTTCTTC.

The chain links TRBV19 to TRBJ1-5; 8 bases match TRBD1. The CDR3 is made up of 15 amino acids. The junction had 7 bases not matched to a gene; V was cut back by 7 bases and J by 2 bases. In germline, CDR1 is LNHDA, CDR2 SQIVND (reference sequence). The CDR3, as DNA: TGTGCCAGTACCTATTCGGGACAGGGCAATCAGCCCCAGCATTTT. It is translated as CASTYSGQGNQPQHF.